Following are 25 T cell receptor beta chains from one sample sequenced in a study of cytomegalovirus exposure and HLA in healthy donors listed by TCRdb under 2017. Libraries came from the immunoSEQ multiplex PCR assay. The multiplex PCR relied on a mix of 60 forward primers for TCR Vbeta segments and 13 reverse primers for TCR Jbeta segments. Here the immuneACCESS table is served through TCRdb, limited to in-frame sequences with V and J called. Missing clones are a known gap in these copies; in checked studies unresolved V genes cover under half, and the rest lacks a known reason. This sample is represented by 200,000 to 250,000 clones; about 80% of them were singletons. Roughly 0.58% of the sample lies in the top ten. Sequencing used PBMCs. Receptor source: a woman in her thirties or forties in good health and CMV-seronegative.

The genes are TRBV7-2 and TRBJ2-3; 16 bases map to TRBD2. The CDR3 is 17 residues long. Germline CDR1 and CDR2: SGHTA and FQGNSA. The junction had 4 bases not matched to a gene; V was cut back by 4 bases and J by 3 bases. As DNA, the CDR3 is TGTGCCAGCAGCTACGCGGGACTAGCGGGGGGGACAGATACGCAGTATTTT. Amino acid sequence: CASSYAGLAGGTDTQYF.

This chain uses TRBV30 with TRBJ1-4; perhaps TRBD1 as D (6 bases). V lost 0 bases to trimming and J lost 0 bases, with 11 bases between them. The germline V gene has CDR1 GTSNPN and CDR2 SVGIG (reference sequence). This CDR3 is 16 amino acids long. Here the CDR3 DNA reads TGTGCCTGGAGTGTAGCCAGGGGTACAACTAATGAAAAACTGTTTTTT. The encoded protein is CAWSVARGTTNEKLFF.

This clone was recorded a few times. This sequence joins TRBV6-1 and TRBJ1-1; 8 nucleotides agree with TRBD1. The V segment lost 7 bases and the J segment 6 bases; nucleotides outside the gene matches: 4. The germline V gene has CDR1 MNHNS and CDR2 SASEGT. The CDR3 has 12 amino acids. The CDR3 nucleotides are TGTGCCAGCACCGACAGGGGTGCTGAAGCTTTCTTT. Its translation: CASTDRGAEAFF.

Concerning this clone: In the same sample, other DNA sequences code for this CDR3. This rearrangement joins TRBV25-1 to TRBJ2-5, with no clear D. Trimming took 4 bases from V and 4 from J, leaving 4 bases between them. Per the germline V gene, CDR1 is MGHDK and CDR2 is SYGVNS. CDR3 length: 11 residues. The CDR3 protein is CASSASETQYF. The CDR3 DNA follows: TGTGCCAGCAGTGCCTCAGAGACCCAGTACTTC.

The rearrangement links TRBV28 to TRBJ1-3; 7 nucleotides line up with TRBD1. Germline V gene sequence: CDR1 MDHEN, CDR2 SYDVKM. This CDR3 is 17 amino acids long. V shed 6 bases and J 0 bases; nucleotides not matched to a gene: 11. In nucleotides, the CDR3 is TGTGCCAGCAGACCCCGGCAGGGGGAGATCTCTGGAAACACCATATATTTT. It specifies CASRPRQGEISGNTIYF.

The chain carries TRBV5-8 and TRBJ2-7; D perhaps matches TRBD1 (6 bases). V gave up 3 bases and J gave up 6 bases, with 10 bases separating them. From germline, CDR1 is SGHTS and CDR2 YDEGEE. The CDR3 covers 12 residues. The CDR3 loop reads CASSSTGSEQYF. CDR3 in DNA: TGTGCCAGCAGCTCCACAGGGTCCGAGCAGTACTTC.

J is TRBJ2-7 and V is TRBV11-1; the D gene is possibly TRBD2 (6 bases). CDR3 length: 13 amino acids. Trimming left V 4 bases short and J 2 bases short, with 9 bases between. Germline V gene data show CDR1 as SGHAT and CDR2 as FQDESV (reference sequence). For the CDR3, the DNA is TGTGCCAGCAGCTGGGACTTAACCTACGAGCAGTACTTC. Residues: CASSWDLTYEQYF. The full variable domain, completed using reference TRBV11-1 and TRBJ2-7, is EAEVAQSPRYKITEKSQAVAFWCDPISGHATLYWYRQILGQGPELLVQFQDESVVDDSQLPKDRFSAERLKGVDSTLKIQPAELGDSAMYLCASSWDLTYEQYFGPGTRLTVT.

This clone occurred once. CDR3 loop: CATSRGGSYEQYF. The DNA of the CDR3 is TGTGCCACCAGCAGAGGCGGATCCTACGAGCAGTACTTC. The chain carries TRBV15 and TRBJ2-7, with unresolved D. The germline V and J ends were trimmed by 1 base and 1 base, with 5 bases remaining between them. There are 13 residues in the CDR3. Germline CDR1 reads LNHNV; CDR2 reads YYDKDF (reference sequence). Together with reference TRBV15 and TRBJ2-7, the CDR3 gives the full variable domain: DAMVIQNPRYQVTQFGKPVTLSCSQTLNHNVMYWYQQKSSQAPKLLFHYYDKDFNNEADTPDNFQSRRPNTSFCFLDIRSPGLGDTAMYLCATSRGGSYEQYFGPGTRLTVT.

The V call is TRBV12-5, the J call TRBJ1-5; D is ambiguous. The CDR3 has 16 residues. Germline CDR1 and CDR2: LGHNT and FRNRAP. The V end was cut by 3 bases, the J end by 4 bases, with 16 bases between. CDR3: CASGFEVGGGNQPQHF. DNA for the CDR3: TGTGCTAGTGGTTTTGAAGTGGGAGGCGGGAATCAGCCCCAGCATTTT. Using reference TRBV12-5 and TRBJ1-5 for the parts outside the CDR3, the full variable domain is DARVTQTPRHKVTEMGQEVTMRCQPILGHNTVFWYRQTMMQGLELLAYFRNRAPLDDSGMPKDRFSAEMPDATLATLKIQPSEPRDSAVYFCASGFEVGGGNQPQHFGDGTRLSIL.

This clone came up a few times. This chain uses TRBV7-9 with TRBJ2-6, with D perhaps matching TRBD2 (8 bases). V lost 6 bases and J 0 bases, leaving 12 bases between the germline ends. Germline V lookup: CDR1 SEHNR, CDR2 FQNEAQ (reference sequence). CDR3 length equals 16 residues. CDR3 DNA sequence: TGTGCCAGCAGGACAGGGACTAGCTCTGGGGCCAACGTCCTGACTTTC. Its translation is CASRTGTSSGANVLTF.

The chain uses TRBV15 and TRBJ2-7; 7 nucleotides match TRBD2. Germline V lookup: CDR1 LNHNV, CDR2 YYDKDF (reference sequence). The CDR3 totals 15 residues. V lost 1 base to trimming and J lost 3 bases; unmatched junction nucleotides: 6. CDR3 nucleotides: TGTGCCACCAGCAGAGTGGGGGGGGATGTCTACGAGCAGTACTTC. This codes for CATSRVGGDVYEQYF.

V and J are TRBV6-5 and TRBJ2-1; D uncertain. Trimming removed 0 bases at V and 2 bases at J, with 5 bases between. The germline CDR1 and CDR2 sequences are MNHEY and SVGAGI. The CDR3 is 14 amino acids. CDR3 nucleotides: TGTGCCAGCAGTTACTCGGCAGCCTACAATGAGCAGTTCTTC. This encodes CASSYSAAYNEQFF.

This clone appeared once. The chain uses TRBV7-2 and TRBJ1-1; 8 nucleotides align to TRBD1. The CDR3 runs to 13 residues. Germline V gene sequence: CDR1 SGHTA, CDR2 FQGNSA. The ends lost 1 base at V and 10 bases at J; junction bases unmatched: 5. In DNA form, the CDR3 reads TGTGCCAGCAGCTTAGGAGGACAGGGACGAGCTTTCTTT. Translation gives CASSLGGQGRAFF. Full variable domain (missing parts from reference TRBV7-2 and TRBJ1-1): GAGVSQSPSNKVTEKGKDVELRCDPISGHTALYWYRQSLGQGLEFLIYFQGNSAPDKSGLPSDRFSAERTGGSVSTLTIQRTQQEDSAVYLCASSLGGQGRAFFGQGTRLTVV.

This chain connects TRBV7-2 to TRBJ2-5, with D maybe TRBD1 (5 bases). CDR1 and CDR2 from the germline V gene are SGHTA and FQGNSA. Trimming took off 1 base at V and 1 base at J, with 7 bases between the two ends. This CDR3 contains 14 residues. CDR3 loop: CASSLGGSQETQYF. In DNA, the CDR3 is TGTGCCAGCAGCTTAGGGGGCAGCCAAGAGACCCAGTACTTC.

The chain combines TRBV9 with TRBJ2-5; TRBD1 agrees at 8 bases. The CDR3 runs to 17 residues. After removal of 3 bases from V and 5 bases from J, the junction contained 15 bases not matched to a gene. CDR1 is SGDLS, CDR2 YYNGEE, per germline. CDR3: CASSALATTGAGETQYF. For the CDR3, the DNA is TGTGCCAGCAGCGCCCTAGCCACGACAGGGGCAGGGGAGACCCAGTACTTC.

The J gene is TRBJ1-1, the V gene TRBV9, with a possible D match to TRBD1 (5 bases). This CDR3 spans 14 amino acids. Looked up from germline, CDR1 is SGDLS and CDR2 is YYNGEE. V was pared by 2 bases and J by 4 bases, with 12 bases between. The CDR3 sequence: CASSVLGGGTEAFF. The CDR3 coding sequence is TGTGCCAGCAGCGTCCTGGGGGGTGGCACTGAAGCTTTCTTT.

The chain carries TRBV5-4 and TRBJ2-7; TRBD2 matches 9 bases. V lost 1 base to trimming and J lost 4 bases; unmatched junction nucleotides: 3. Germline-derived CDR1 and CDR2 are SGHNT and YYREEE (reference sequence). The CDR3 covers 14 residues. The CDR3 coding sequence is TGTGCCAGCAGCTTGAATAGCGGGGGATACGAGCAGTACTTC. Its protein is CASSLNSGGYEQYF.

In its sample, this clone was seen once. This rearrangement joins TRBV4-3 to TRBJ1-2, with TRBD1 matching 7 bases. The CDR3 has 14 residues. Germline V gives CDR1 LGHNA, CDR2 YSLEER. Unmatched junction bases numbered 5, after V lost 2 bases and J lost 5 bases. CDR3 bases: TGCGCCAGCAGCCAACTACGACAGGGTTATGGCTACACCTTC. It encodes CASSQLRQGYGYTF.

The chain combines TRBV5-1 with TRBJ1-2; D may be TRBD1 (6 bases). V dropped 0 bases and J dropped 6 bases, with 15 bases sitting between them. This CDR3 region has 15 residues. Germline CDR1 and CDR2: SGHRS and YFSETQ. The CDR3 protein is CASSLDRASHDGYTF. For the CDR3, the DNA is TGCGCCAGCAGCTTGGACAGGGCATCCCATGATGGCTACACCTTC.

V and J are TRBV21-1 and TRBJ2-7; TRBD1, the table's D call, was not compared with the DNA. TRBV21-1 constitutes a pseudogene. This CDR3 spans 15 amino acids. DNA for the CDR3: TGTGCCAGCAGGCCACGGGACAGGGTAACCTACGAGCAGTACTTC. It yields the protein CASRPRDRVTYEQYF.

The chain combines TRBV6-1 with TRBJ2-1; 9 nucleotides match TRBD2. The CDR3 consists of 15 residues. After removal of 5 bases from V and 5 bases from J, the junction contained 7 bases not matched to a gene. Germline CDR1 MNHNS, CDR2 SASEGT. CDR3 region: CASSLGTSQNNEQFF. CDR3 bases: TGTGCCAGCAGTTTGGGGACTAGCCAAAACAATGAGCAGTTCTTC.

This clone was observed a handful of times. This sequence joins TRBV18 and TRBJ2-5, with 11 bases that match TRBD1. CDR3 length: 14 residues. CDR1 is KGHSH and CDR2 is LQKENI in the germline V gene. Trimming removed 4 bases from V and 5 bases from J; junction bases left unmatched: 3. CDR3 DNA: TGTGCCAGCTCACGGACAGGGGGCATGGAGACCCAGTACTTC. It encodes CASSRTGGMETQYF.

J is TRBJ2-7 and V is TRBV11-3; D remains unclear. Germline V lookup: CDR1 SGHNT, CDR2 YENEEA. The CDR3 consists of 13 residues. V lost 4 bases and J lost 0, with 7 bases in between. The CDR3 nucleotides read TGTGCCAGCAGCTGGGCTGGCTCCTACGAGCAGTACTTC. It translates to CASSWAGSYEQYF.

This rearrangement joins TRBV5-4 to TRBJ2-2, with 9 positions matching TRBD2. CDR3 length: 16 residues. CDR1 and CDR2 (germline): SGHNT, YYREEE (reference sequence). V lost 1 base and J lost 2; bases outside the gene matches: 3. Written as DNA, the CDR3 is TGTGCCAGCAGCTTGACTAGCGGGCTTAACACCGGGGAGCTGTTTTTT. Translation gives CASSLTSGLNTGELFF.

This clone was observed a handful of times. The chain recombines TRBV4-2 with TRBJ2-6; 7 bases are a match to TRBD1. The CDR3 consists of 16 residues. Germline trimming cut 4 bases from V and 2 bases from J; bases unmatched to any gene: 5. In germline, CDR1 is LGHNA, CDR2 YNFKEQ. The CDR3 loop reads CASSRLGQAGANVLTF. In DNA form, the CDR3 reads TGTGCCAGCAGCCGCCTTGGACAGGCTGGGGCCAACGTCCTGACTTTC.